This T cell receptor (beta chain) comes out of a study of T cells in Graves' hyperthyroidism and ophthalmopathy. As concerns this clonotype: Its antigen is currently unknown.

The CDR3 loop spans 16 amino acids. The germline CDR1 and CDR2 sequences are MNHEY and SMNVEV (reference sequence). V dropped 7 bases and J dropped 3; count of bases not matched to a gene: 10. Study findings and constraints: Within blood appeared most thyroid clonotypes that had expanded above 0.001. Progression to ophthalmopathy was predicted a median of 6.5 months early.

Under 3 months was the duration of disease in ophthalmopathy patients, who also had a Clinical Activity Score of at least 3 and a NOSPECS grade of at least 4. Every diagnosis used clinical symptoms, serum thyroxine and TRAb, thyroid ultrasound and orbital computed tomography. What was amplified from RNA transcripts were TCR beta CDR3 regions. Using the HTBI primer set, a first-round RT-PCR was run on the TCR CDR3. TCRdb re-called the multiplex PCR reads through MiXCR, storing one row per CDR3 protein. The sample has around 540,000 distinct CDR3 sequences, roughly 15% seen once. This clonotype was obtained from a woman aged 25 to 39 with Graves' ophthalmopathy. The chain joins TRBV27 to TRBJ2-3; the match to TRBD2 covers 10 bases. Sequencing was done on a sample of blood. CDR3 nucleotide sequence: TGTGCCAGCAAAATCTGGACTAGCGGAGGGACAGATACGCAGTATTTT. This gives the protein CASKIWTSGGTDTQYF.